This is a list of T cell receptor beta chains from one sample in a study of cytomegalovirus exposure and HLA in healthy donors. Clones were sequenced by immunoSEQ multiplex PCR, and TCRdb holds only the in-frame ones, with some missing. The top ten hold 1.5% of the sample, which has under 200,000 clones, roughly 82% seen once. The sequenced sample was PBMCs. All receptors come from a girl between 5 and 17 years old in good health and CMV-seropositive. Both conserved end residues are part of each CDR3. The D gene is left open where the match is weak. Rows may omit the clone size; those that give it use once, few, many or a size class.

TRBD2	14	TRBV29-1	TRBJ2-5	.	TGCAGCGTTGTCCGAGGACTAGCGGGAGAGACCCAGTACTTC	CSVVRGLAGETQYF
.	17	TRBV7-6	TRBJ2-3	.	TGTGCCAGCAGCTTAGCGTCGTACAACCGCAGCACAGATACGCAGTATTTT	CASSLASYNRSTDTQYF
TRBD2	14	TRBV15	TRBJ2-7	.	TGTGCCACCAGCAAGGCTAGCGGGGGTTACGAGCAGTACTTC	CATSKASGGYEQYF
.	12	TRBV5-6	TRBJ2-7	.	TGTGCCAGCAGCTTTGACTGGGACGAGCAGTACTTC	CASSFDWDEQYF
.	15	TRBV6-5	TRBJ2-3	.	TGTGCCAGCAGTTACGGTCTGGCGGACACAGATACGCAGTATTTT	CASSYGLADTDTQYF
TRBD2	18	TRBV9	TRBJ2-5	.	TGTGCCAGCAGCGCAATCTCGGAGCGGGAGTCTGCAGAAGAGACCCAGTACTTC	CASSAISERESAEETQYF
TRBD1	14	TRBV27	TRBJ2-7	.	TGTGCCAGCAGTTTAGGGACAGCATCCTACGAGCAGTACTTC	CASSLGTASYEQYF
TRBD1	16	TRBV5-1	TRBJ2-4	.	TGCGCCAGCAGCTTGGGCGGGACAGGGCCCTTCTACATTCAGTACTTC	CASSLGGTGPFYIQYF
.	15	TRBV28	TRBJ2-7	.	TGTGCCAGCACCATCATTGGGGGGGGCCTCTACGAGCAGTACTTC	CASTIIGGGLYEQYF
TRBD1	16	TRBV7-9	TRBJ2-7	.	TGTGCCAGCAGTTTCTCCGGGGGGACAGGGGCCTACGAGCAGTACTTC	CASSFSGGTGAYEQYF
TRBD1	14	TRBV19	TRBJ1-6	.	TGTGCCAGTAGCCCTGACAGGGGGCGTTCACCCCTCCACTTT	CASSPDRGRSPLHF
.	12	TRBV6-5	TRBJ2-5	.	TGTGCCAGCGGCAGGTACCAAGAGACCCAGTACTTC	CASGRYQETQYF
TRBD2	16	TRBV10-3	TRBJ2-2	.	TGTGCCATCAGTGAGACTAGCGGGAGGGTCACCGGGGAGCTGTTTTTT	CAISETSGRVTGELFF
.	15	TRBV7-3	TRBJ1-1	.	TGTGCCAGCAGCGTCTCGGAGGGGAGTAGGACTGAAGCTTTCTTT	CASSVSEGSRTEAFF
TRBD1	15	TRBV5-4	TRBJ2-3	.	TGTGCCAGCAGCTTGGCCGGGACAGCAGCAGATACGCAGTATTTT	CASSLAGTAADTQYF
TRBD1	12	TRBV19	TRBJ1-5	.	TGTGCCAGTAGCTCGGTCCGGGACAGAAAGTTTTTT	CASSSVRDRKFF
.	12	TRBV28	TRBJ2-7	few	TGTGCCAGCAGTTTCCAGAACTACGAGCAGTACTTC	CASSFQNYEQYF
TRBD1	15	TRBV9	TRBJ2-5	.	TGTGCCAGCAGCGTAGGGACAGGGAGGCGGGAGACCCAGTACTTC	CASSVGTGRRETQYF